These 20 T cell receptor beta chains originate from one sample sequenced in a study of blood T cell repertoires in COVID-19. The protocol was immunoSEQ multiplex PCR, while the TCRdb copy is restricted to in-frame clones and leaves out a portion. The table records more than 250,000 clones, more than 75% of them present only once. The sequenced sample was PBMCs or T cells enriched from blood (not recorded which). All receptors come from a woman aged 18-29 years who had recovered from COVID-19.

This clone was counted only a few times. CDR3 bases: TGTGCCAGCAGCCCACGATCCGGGAGCGGGAACTATGGCTACACCTTC. Translating it yields CASSPRSGSGNYGYTF. The V gene is TRBV7-2, the J gene TRBJ1-2, with unresolved D. Germline lookup yields CDR1 SGHTA and CDR2 FQGNSA. The CDR3 consists of 16 residues. The ends were cut back, 5 bases at V and 2 bases at J, with 18 bases in the middle.

This clone was observed a few times. The rearrangement joins TRBV7-9 to TRBJ1-2, with 10 bases that match TRBD1. Trimming cost V 6 bases and J 6 bases; bases outside gene matches: 4. This CDR3 is 13 amino acids long. CDR1 and CDR2 (germline): SEHNR, FQNEAQ (reference sequence). This CDR3 reads CASSLDRGDGYTF. CDR3 sequence (DNA): TGTGCCAGCAGTTTGGACAGGGGGGATGGCTACACCTTC.

The V call is TRBV4-1, the J call TRBJ1-2, with a weak D call TRBD1 (6 bases). The V gene's germline CDR1 is MGHRA and CDR2 YSYEKL. CDR3 size: 18 residues. V lost 3 bases to trimming and J lost 3 bases, with 23 bases between them. In DNA, the CDR3 is TGCGCCAGCAGCCAGCCCAGGACAGTGTACTTGCTCGACTATGGCTACACCTTC. Its protein is CASSQPRTVYLLDYGYTF.

V gene TRBV6-2 or TRBV6-3 combines with J gene TRBJ1-1, with no clear D. In germline, CDR1 is MNHEY, CDR2 SVGEGT. This CDR3 spans 14 amino acids. V shed 3 bases and J shed 0 bases, with 8 bases lying between them. The CDR3 DNA is TGTGCCAGCAGTTATGGTCGGTTGAACACTGAAGCTTTCTTT. Translated, it gives CASSYGRLNTEAFF.

The chain is built from TRBV18 and TRBJ1-2, with unresolved D. This CDR3 contains 15 residues. Germline V gives CDR1 KGHSH, CDR2 LQKENI. V was trimmed by 2 bases and J by 5 bases, leaving 15 bases between them. The CDR3 reads CASSPTINSTYGYTF. In DNA, the CDR3 is TGTGCCAGCTCACCAACAATAAACAGTACATATGGCTACACCTTC.

The gene calls are TRBV28 and TRBJ1-1; TRBD1 aligns across 8 bases. With V trimmed by 3 bases and J by 3 bases, 12 bases remained unmatched. Looked up from germline, CDR1 is MDHEN and CDR2 is SYDVKM. The CDR3 sequence is 17 residues long. The CDR3 nucleotides are TGTGCCAGCAGTTTGGGGCTAAGGACAGGGTGGGACACTGAAGCTTTCTTT. The encoded protein is CASSLGLRTGWDTEAFF.

The chain joins TRBV15 to TRBJ1-3, with 8 bases matching TRBD1. The V and J ends lost 4 bases and 2 bases, in that order; junction bases with no gene match: 10. This CDR3 contains 17 residues. Germline CDR1 is LNHNV and CDR2 is YYDKDF (reference sequence). The CDR3 coding sequence is TGTGCCACCAGCAAATCTACTCTGGACAGGGCTGGAAACACCATATATTTT. It encodes CATSKSTLDRAGNTIYF.

The CDR3 loop is CAWRPGNRYEQYF. The CDR3, as DNA: TGTGCCTGGAGACCCGGGAACAGATACGAGCAGTACTTC. V gene TRBV30 combines with J gene TRBJ2-7; a weak D match, TRBD2 (5 bases). Germline assignment: CDR1 GTSNPN and CDR2 SVGIG (reference sequence). The CDR3 length is 13 residues. V was cut by 3 bases and J by 4 bases, with 13 bases left in between.

The rearrangement joins TRBV11-2 to TRBJ2-1; D possibly corresponds to TRBD2 (6 bases). Germline V gives CDR1 SGHAT, CDR2 FQNNGV. Trimming shortened V by 4 bases and J by 8 bases, and 24 bases separated the two germline ends. The CDR3 covers 17 residues. As DNA, the CDR3 is TGTGCCAGCAGCTCCTTCCGGGGTAGCGGAGGATTCTATGAGCAGTTCTTC. Amino acid sequence: CASSSFRGSGGFYEQFF.

The chain carries TRBV10-1 and TRBJ1-1, with 7 bases matching TRBD1. The CDR3 is 15 amino acids. With V trimmed by 8 bases and J by 6 bases, 15 bases remained unmatched. Germline V gene data show CDR1 as WNHNN and CDR2 as SYGVQD (reference sequence). In DNA, the CDR3 is TGCGCCAGCCCCTTAAGGGGGCGTATCGGGGCTGAAGCTTTCTTT. This gives the protein CASPLRGRIGAEAFF.

The chain carries TRBV3-1 (or the pseudogene TRBV3-2) and TRBJ1-2; D is possibly TRBD1 (6 bases). CDR3 length equals 17 residues. V was shortened by 1 base and J by 3 bases, with 18 bases between the two germline ends. CDR1 and CDR2 from the germline V gene are LGHDT and YNNKEL (reference sequence). Written as DNA, the CDR3 is TGTGCCAGCAGCCAAGTTCGGCCCGGGACAATGGACTATGGCTACACCTTC. This encodes CASSQVRPGTMDYGYTF.

The chain is built from TRBV28 and TRBJ2-1, with 7 bases aligning to TRBD1. V gave up 4 bases and J gave up 1 base; unmatched junction bases: 7. The germline V gene has CDR1 MDHEN and CDR2 SYDVKM. CDR3 length: 16 amino acids. In DNA, the CDR3 is TGTGCCAGCAGTTCCACTGACAGGGTATCCTACAATGAGCAGTTCTTC. This gives the protein CASSSTDRVSYNEQFF.

The chain joins TRBV9 to TRBJ1-3; 11 positions agree with TRBD1. CDR1 is SGDLS, CDR2 YYNGEE, per germline. The length of the CDR3 is 15 residues. With 7 bases clipped from V and 4 bases from J, the junction kept 7 bases outside the gene matches. The DNA for the CDR3 is TGTGCCAGCTCCGCCGGGACAGGGGGAGGAAACACCATATATTTT. The encoded protein is CASSAGTGGGNTIYF.

The CDR3 spells CASSLNLRGSSGANVLTF. CDR3 nucleotides: TGCGCCAGCAGCTTGAACCTTCGGGGGAGTTCTGGGGCCAACGTCCTGACTTTC. V gene TRBV5-1 combines with J gene TRBJ2-6; tentatively, D is TRBD2 (6 bases). The CDR3 sequence is 18 residues long. Germline CDR1 is SGHRS and CDR2 is YFSETQ. The germline V and J ends were trimmed by 1 base and 1 base, with 15 bases remaining between them.

CDR3 nucleotide sequence: TGCGCCAGCAGCCCCGGCCTTTCTGACAGGGAAAATGAGCAGTTCTTC. Translation gives CASSPGLSDRENEQFF. The V call is TRBV5-1, the J call TRBJ2-1, with 7 positions matching TRBD1. J was trimmed by 7 bases and V by 4 bases; bases with no gene match: 14. This CDR3 spans 16 amino acids. The V gene's germline CDR1 is SGHRS and CDR2 YFSETQ.

The table lists this clone with a few counts. This chain uses TRBV6-5 with TRBJ1-1; D is undetermined. V lost 2 bases to trimming and J lost 4 bases, with 5 bases between them. The CDR3 runs 12 residues. Germline V gene data show CDR1 as MNHEY and CDR2 as SVGAGI. CDR3 nucleotides: TGTGCCAGCAGTTACGGGAGCACTGAAGCTTTCTTT. Encoded protein: CASSYGSTEAFF.

The count of this clone is one. V is TRBV28 and J is TRBJ2-7; D unresolved. From germline, CDR1 is MDHEN and CDR2 SYDVKM. V dropped 3 bases and J dropped 2 bases, with 11 bases sitting between them. The CDR3 covers 14 residues. CDR3 sequence reads: CASSFLSGTYEQYF. The CDR3 DNA is TGTGCCAGCAGTTTCCTCTCAGGCACCTACGAGCAGTACTTC.

Of note for this clone: The DNA is omitted, as the CDR3 cannot be located on it reliably, and the CDR3 follows TCRdb's listing. The rearrangement links TRBV12-3 or TRBV12-4 to TRBJ1-2. Both ends counted, the CDR3 spans 13 residues. The CDR3 region is CASSTSSGYGYTF.

This rearrangement joins TRBV30 to TRBJ2-2; 7 positions match TRBD2. CDR1 GTSNPN and CDR2 SVGIG come from the germline V gene (reference sequence). Germline trimming cut 3 bases from V and 0 bases from J; bases unmatched to any gene: 7. The CDR3 contains 16 residues. The CDR3: CAWRGGGSANTGELFF. The CDR3 nucleotides are TGTGCCTGGAGGGGGGGAGGGTCCGCGAACACCGGGGAGCTGTTTTTT.

This clone was seen a single time. The chain carries TRBV27 and TRBJ1-6; D gene ambiguous. CDR1 and CDR2 from the germline V gene are MNHEY and SMNVEV (reference sequence). Trimming took off 3 bases at V and 8 bases at J, with 8 bases between the two ends. The CDR3 has 13 amino acids. Here the CDR3 reads CASSFNSDSPLHF. The CDR3 nucleotides read TGTGCCAGCAGTTTCAATTCGGATTCACCCCTCCACTTT.